The 24 T cell receptor beta chains reported below all come from one sample, sequenced in a study of radiation and T cells in renal cell carcinoma. Described time point: blood 2 weeks post-SBRT. Sample treatment: 15 Gy SBRT to primary tumor, nephrectomy 4 weeks later. Data came from immunoSEQ multiplex PCR; TCRdb stores just in-frame clones and leaves some out. The sample comprises 120,000 or so clones, 85% to 90% of which are singletons, and 5.8% rests with the top ten. Material: blood, obtained from a patient whose treatment included radiotherapy and nephrectomy. The receptors were gathered from a woman between 65 and 79 years old with renal cell carcinoma.

This chain connects TRBV27 to TRBJ2-3; 11 bases align to TRBD2. The V segment lost 1 base and the J segment 1 base; nucleotides outside the gene matches: 4. The CDR3 covers 17 residues. The V gene's germline CDR1 is MNHEY and CDR2 SMNVEV (reference sequence). In nucleotides, the CDR3 is TGTGCCAGCAGTTTATTTCTAGCGGGGGGCGGCACAGATACGCAGTATTTT. It yields the protein CASSLFLAGGGTDTQYF.

The chain employs TRBV7-2 and TRBJ2-1; 9 bases match TRBD2. Per the germline V gene, CDR1 is SGHTA and CDR2 is FQGNSA. The CDR3 sequence is 14 residues long. With V trimmed by 1 base and J by 9 bases, 4 bases remained unmatched. CDR3 nucleotides: TGTGCCAGCAGCTTAGTAGCGGGGGAAGGTGAGCAGTTCTTC. Translated: CASSLVAGEGEQFF.

The rearrangement uses TRBV4-1 and TRBJ1-2, with 8 bases identical to TRBD1. The CDR3 sequence is 15 residues long. In germline, CDR1 is MGHRA, CDR2 YSYEKL. V shed 3 bases, J shed 7 bases, and the junction held 10 bases outside the gene matches. The CDR3 sequence: CASSHPGQGRSGYTF. DNA for the CDR3: TGCGCCAGCAGCCATCCCGGACAGGGACGGTCTGGCTACACCTTC.

The chain couples TRBV5-6 to TRBJ2-7, with 8 positions matching TRBD1. The CDR3 has 13 residues. In germline, CDR1 is SGHDT, CDR2 YYEEEE. The junction had 5 bases not matched to a gene; V was cut back by 0 bases and J by 9 bases. The CDR3: CASSLARQGRQYF. As DNA, the CDR3 is TGTGCCAGCAGCTTGGCTCGACAGGGGCGGCAGTACTTC.

The chain is built from TRBV28 and TRBJ1-5; D is ambiguous. The CDR3 spans 13 residues. V lost 10 bases and J lost 1, with 11 bases in between. Germline CDR1 is MDHEN and CDR2 is SYDVKM. CDR3 amino acids: CATDRVSNQPQHF. CDR3 in DNA: TGTGCCACCGACCGGGTCAGCAATCAGCCCCAGCATTTT.

The chain has TRBV5-1 and TRBJ1-2, with a possible D match to TRBD1 (5 bases). Germline loops: CDR1 SGHRS, CDR2 YFSETQ. The CDR3 is made up of 18 amino acids. Trimming pared 3 bases from V and 7 bases from J, leaving 28 bases between. The chain's CDR3 is CASSSAASGAVWLRGYTF. As DNA, the CDR3 is TGCGCCAGCAGCTCTGCGGCGAGTGGGGCAGTATGGCTACGTGGCTACACCTTC.

This chain links TRBV6-1 with TRBJ2-7, with TRBD2 as a possible D gene (5 bases). The V and J ends lost 5 bases and 7 bases respectively, with 15 bases between them. The CDR3 totals 13 residues. Germline CDR1 MNHNS, CDR2 SASEGT. In DNA form, the CDR3 reads TGTGCCAGCAGTCCTAGATGGACTGAGGAGCAGTACTTC. Translation: CASSPRWTEEQYF.

This clone is a singleton in its sample. This chain links TRBV20-1 with TRBJ2-1; tentative D call: TRBD2 (5 bases). The CDR3 has 11 amino acids. V gave up 3 bases and J gave up 5 bases, with 5 bases separating them. Germline assignment: CDR1 DFQATT and CDR2 SNEGSKA (reference sequence). In DNA form, the CDR3 reads TGCAGTGCTAGGAGGGACAATGAGCAGTTCTTC. This translates into CSARRDNEQFF.

The gene calls are TRBV7-2 and TRBJ1-2, with a weak D call TRBD1 (5 bases). The germline V and J ends were trimmed by 1 base and 3 bases, with 15 bases remaining between them. Germline V gene data show CDR1 as SGHTA and CDR2 as FQGNSA. This CDR3 is built from 16 residues. The CDR3 coding sequence is TGTGCCAGCAGCTTAGGTCGTGGGGCAGCCTACTATGGCTACACCTTC. Translation gives CASSLGRGAAYYGYTF. Full variable domain (missing parts from reference TRBV7-2 and TRBJ1-2): GAGVSQSPSNKVTEKGKDVELRCDPISGHTALYWYRQSLGQGLEFLIYFQGNSAPDKSGLPSDRFSAERTGGSVSTLTIQRTQQEDSAVYLCASSLGRGAAYYGYTFGSGTRLTVV.

This clone was counted a single time. The V and J genes are TRBV7-2 and TRBJ2-1; 7 positions agree with TRBD2. The ends lost 5 bases at V and 12 bases at J; junction bases unmatched: 16. The germline gives CDR1 SGHTA, CDR2 FQGNSA. The CDR3 extends over 15 amino acids. Here the CDR3 reads CASSPRRGYHGSQFF. The CDR3, as DNA: TGTGCCAGCAGCCCCCGGCGGGGGTACCACGGATCGCAGTTCTTC. Variable domain in full (rest from reference TRBV7-2 and TRBJ2-1): GAGVSQSPSNKVTEKGKDVELRCDPISGHTALYWYRQSLGQGLEFLIYFQGNSAPDKSGLPSDRFSAERTGGSVSTLTIQRTQQEDSAVYLCASSPRRGYHGSQFFGPGTRLTVL.

In this sample, this clone turned up a few times. The V and J genes are TRBV6-1 and TRBJ1-5; 8 nucleotides align to TRBD1. This CDR3 comprises 13 residues. Germline lookup yields CDR1 MNHNS and CDR2 SASEGT. With V trimmed by 8 bases and J by 2 bases, 2 bases remained unmatched. CDR3 coding DNA: TGTGCCAGCGACAGGGGAGGCAATCAGCCCCAGCATTTT. Its translation: CASDRGGNQPQHF.

The chain recombines TRBV15 with TRBJ2-1, with 14 positions matching TRBD2. CDR1 LNHNV and CDR2 YYDKDF come from the germline V gene (reference sequence). Germline trimming cut 3 bases from V and 10 bases from J; bases unmatched to any gene: 5. The CDR3 spans 15 residues. The CDR3 loop is CATSSGLAGGEEQFF. As DNA, the CDR3 is TGTGCCACCAGCAGTGGACTAGCGGGGGGCGAAGAGCAGTTCTTC. Full variable domain (outside the CDR3, taken from reference TRBV15 and TRBJ2-1): DAMVIQNPRYQVTQFGKPVTLSCSQTLNHNVMYWYQQKSSQAPKLLFHYYDKDFNNEADTPDNFQSRRPNTSFCFLDIRSPGLGDTAMYLCATSSGLAGGEEQFFGPGTRLTVL.

This chain uses TRBV7-9 with TRBJ2-1, with TRBD1 matching over 7 bases. This CDR3 contains 15 residues. With V trimmed by 1 base and J by 2 bases, 2 bases remained unmatched. Germline V gene lookup returns CDR1 SEHNR and CDR2 FQNEAQ (reference sequence). The CDR3 loop reads CASSLGDSTYNEQFF. The CDR3 DNA sequence: TGTGCCAGCAGCTTAGGGGACAGTACCTACAATGAGCAGTTCTTC.

The chain recombines TRBV4-2 with TRBJ1-4; D is ambiguous. Between the trimmed V and J ends, which lost 0 bases and 4 bases, there was a span of 9 bases. The length of the CDR3 is 15 residues. The germline gives CDR1 LGHNA, CDR2 YNFKEQ. CDR3 sequence: CASSQDPGINEKLFF. DNA for the CDR3: TGTGCCAGCAGCCAAGATCCGGGGATTAATGAAAAACTGTTTTTT.

The V gene is TRBV6-5, the J gene TRBJ1-6, with D tentatively TRBD1 (6 bases). CDR1 and CDR2 from the germline V gene are MNHEY and SVGAGI. This CDR3 comprises 15 residues. Trimming removed 2 bases from V and 7 bases from J, with 12 bases in between. CDR3 residues: CASSYGGQMNSPLHF. In DNA, the CDR3 is TGTGCCAGCAGTTACGGGGGACAAATGAATTCACCCCTCCACTTT.

The rearrangement uses TRBV5-6 and TRBJ2-1; 10 nucleotides line up with TRBD2. J gave up 15 bases and V 2 bases, and 14 bases lay outside the gene matches. Germline CDR1 SGHDT, CDR2 YYEEEE. The CDR3 has 15 amino acids. The CDR3 sequence is CASSFRSGGATPAFF. CDR3 bases: TGTGCCAGCAGCTTTAGGAGCGGGGGGGCGACGCCTGCGTTCTTC. The full variable domain, its missing parts supplied by reference TRBV5-6 and TRBJ2-1, is DAGVTQSPTHLIKTRGQQVTLRCSPKSGHDTVSWYQQALGQGPQFIFQYYEEEERQRGNFPDRFSGHQFPNYSSELNVNALLLGDSALYLCASSFRSGGATPAFFGPGTRLTVL.

This clone has just a few counts. The chain recombines TRBV11-2 with TRBJ2-5; TRBD1 matches at 7 bases. Germline V gene data show CDR1 as SGHAT and CDR2 as FQNNGV. CDR3 length: 14 residues. Germline trimming cut 1 base from V and 4 bases from J; bases unmatched to any gene: 3. The CDR3 region has the DNA TGTGCCAGCAGCTTAGGACAGGGTACAGAGACCCAGTACTTC. Its translation: CASSLGQGTETQYF.

This clone was seen only once. The CDR3 is CASSLAAGNPYEQYF. In DNA, the CDR3 is TGCGCCAGCAGCTTGGCCGCAGGGAACCCCTACGAGCAGTACTTC. The chain employs TRBV5-1 and TRBJ2-7, with D possibly being TRBD1 (5 bases). The V gene lost 0 bases and the J gene lost 2 bases, with 12 bases spanning the gap. CDR3 length: 15 amino acids. Germline CDR1 is SGHRS and CDR2 is YFSETQ.

The chain combines TRBV18 with TRBJ2-7; D is perhaps TRBD1 or TRBD2 (6 bases each). CDR1 is KGHSH, CDR2 LQKENI, per germline. The V gene lost 6 bases and the J gene lost 6 bases, with 15 bases spanning the gap. The CDR3 sequence is 13 residues long. The CDR3 loop is CASSPQQGGEQYF. As DNA, the CDR3 is TGTGCCAGCTCTCCCCAACAGGGAGGCGAGCAGTACTTC.

The chain employs TRBV2 and TRBJ2-7, with D perhaps TRBD1 (6 bases). The V and J ends lost 6 bases and 3 bases respectively, with 9 bases between them. Germline CDR1 is SNHLY and CDR2 is FYNNEI. This CDR3 comprises 12 residues. In DNA form, the CDR3 reads TGTGCCAGCAGAAAGGACAGCTACGAGCAGTACTTC. It is translated as CASRKDSYEQYF. Using reference TRBV2 and TRBJ2-7 for the parts outside the CDR3, the full variable domain is EPEVTQTPSHQVTQMGQEVILRCVPISNHLYFYWYRQILGQKVEFLVSFYNNEISEKSEIFDDQFSVERPDGSNFTLKIRSTKLEDSAMYFCASRKDSYEQYFGPGTRLTVT.

The chain joins TRBV7-9 to TRBJ1-2, with D unclear. In germline, CDR1 is SEHNR, CDR2 FQNEAQ (reference sequence). The germline V and J ends were trimmed by 3 bases and 7 bases, with 15 bases remaining between them. The CDR3 has 14 residues. The CDR3 sequence is CASSFELLRFGYTF. Here the CDR3 DNA reads TGTGCCAGCAGCTTCGAACTCTTGAGGTTTGGCTACACCTTC.

The chain carries TRBV4-3 and TRBJ1-1; D is perhaps TRBD1 (5 bases). Trimming left V 0 bases short and J 10 bases short, with 15 bases between. This CDR3 has 14 amino acids. From germline, CDR1 is LGHNA and CDR2 YSLEER. CDR3 residues: CASSQDLNLGGAFF. Here the CDR3 DNA reads TGCGCCAGCAGCCAAGATCTTAACCTCGGGGGAGCTTTCTTT.

V gene TRBV7-9 combines with J gene TRBJ2-3; no firm D call. Trimming pared 5 bases from V and 0 bases from J, leaving 12 bases between. Germline V gives CDR1 SEHNR, CDR2 FQNEAQ (reference sequence). This CDR3 contains 15 residues. Here the CDR3 DNA reads TGTGCCAGCAGCGTCGCCTTGAGAAGCACAGATACGCAGTATTTT. It yields the protein CASSVALRSTDTQYF.

The chain has TRBV28 and TRBJ1-2; D remains ambiguous. This CDR3 region has 13 residues. The germline V and J ends were trimmed by 6 bases and 4 bases, with 12 bases remaining between them. Per germline, CDR1 MDHEN and CDR2 SYDVKM. As DNA, the CDR3 is TGTGCCAGCAGCGTGGGTTATCCCTATGGCTACACCTTC. Protein product: CASSVGYPYGYTF.